This T cell receptor beta chain was sequenced for a study of blood T cells in healthy people across ages. General study results and limits: Percentage of naive T cells showed a strong correlation with TCR beta diversity.

Total RNA, at least 5 micrograms per sample, was extracted from PBMCs. The use of a sample-barcoded 5' primer and a J-beta primer mix characterized a second PCR of roughly 6 to 12 cycles. TCRdb ran MiXCR on the 5' RACE reads and lists one entry per CDR3 protein. This sample has fewer than 900,000 distinct CDR3 sequences; roughly 49% occur once, and the top ten carry 25% to 35%. As to this clonotype: The antigen is unknown.

This CDR3 is built from 15 residues. Trimming left V 3 bases short and J 5 bases short, with 16 bases between. Looked up from germline, CDR1 is MDHEN and CDR2 is SYDVKM. This TCR was recovered from a woman in her fifties or sixties in good health. The specimen was blood. The chain has TRBV28 and TRBJ2-5; D is possibly TRBD1 (5 bases). The CDR3 nucleotides read TGTGCCAGCAGTTTCGGCCAGGACACTATGGAGACCCAGTACTTC. It specifies CASSFGQDTMETQYF.